This passage covers 5 T cell receptor beta chains from one sample sequenced in a study of T cells expressing NK-cell markers. TCRdb re-analyzed the 5' RACE reads; it lists each CDR3 protein once, without DNA. The listing records over 350,000 distinct CDR3 sequences. The sequencing input was blood T cells: a sorted CD56 or NKG2C T cell subset, CD4+ or CD8+ T cells, or bulk PBMC T cells (not recorded which). The receptor source for this set is a woman aged 45-65 years in good health.

The chain employs TRBV28 and TRBJ2-1; TCRdb names TRBD2, which stays unverified in the absence of DNA. CDR1 and CDR2 (germline): MDHEN, SYDVKM. The length of the CDR3 is 13 residues. The CDR3 spells CASSLAGAGEQFF.

This chain connects TRBV18 to TRBJ2-7; no DNA is available, so the TRBD2 call from TCRdb remains unchecked. The CDR3 is made up of 13 amino acids. Germline loops: CDR1 KGHSH, CDR2 LQKENI. The CDR3 loop is CASSPGTSGEQYF.

The chain joins TRBV12-5 to TRBJ2-5. Per the germline V gene, CDR1 is LGHNT and CDR2 is FRNRAP. The CDR3 sequence is 12 residues long. CDR3 residues: CASGLEEETQYF.

CDR3 sequence reads: CASSQVWDSVLGQYF. V is TRBV4-2 and J is TRBJ2-5. CDR1 and CDR2 from the germline V gene are LGHNA and YNFKEQ. The CDR3 totals 15 residues.

The genes are TRBV20-1 and TRBJ2-5; lacking DNA, the TRBD2 call made by TCRdb goes unchecked. The CDR3 runs 14 residues. From germline, CDR1 is DFQATT and CDR2 SNEGSKA (reference sequence). This CDR3 reads CSALPGLAIETQYF.